The 29 T cell receptor beta chains presented below share a single source sample, sequenced in a study of T cell changes during pregnancy in multiple sclerosis. Profiled with immunoSEQ multiplex PCR; TCRdb holds only in-frame clones, not every one. The data show 25,000 to 30,000 clones, with around 90% seen just once and approximately 0.55% held by the top ten. This specimen was CD4+ T cells from peripheral blood mononuclear cells, taken in the first trimester of pregnancy. Receptors originate from a female donor in good health, enrolled as a control in a pregnancy study.

The chain combines TRBV7-2 with TRBJ2-7; 15 bases are shared with TRBD2. Germline lookup yields CDR1 SGHTA and CDR2 FQGNSA. Trimming at V came to 5 bases and at J to 7 bases, leaving 6 bases not matched to a gene. The CDR3 covers 15 residues. The CDR3 bases are TGTGCCAGCAGCGGACGGACTAGCGGGAGGGGTGAGCAGTACTTC. Translation: CASSGRTSGRGEQYF.

The rearrangement links TRBV7-2 to TRBJ1-3; 7 positions agree with TRBD1. The CDR3 covers 16 residues. The germline V gene encodes CDR1 SGHTA and CDR2 FQGNSA. With 4 bases clipped from V and 0 bases from J, the junction kept 6 bases outside the gene matches. DNA for the CDR3: TGTGCCAGCAGCTATCTACAGGGGTCCTCTGGAAACACCATATATTTT. Residues: CASSYLQGSSGNTIYF.

V and J are TRBV7-3 and TRBJ2-2; D is perhaps TRBD2 (6 bases). The ends were cut back, 5 bases at V and 6 bases at J, with 10 bases in the middle. This CDR3 contains 13 residues. Germline V CDR1 and CDR2: SGHTA, FQGTGA. The CDR3 DNA sequence: TGTGCCAGCAGCGTCACGGGAGCCGGGGAGCTGTTTTTT. It encodes CASSVTGAGELFF.

V usage is TRBV11-2 and J usage is TRBJ2-7; D perhaps matches TRBD2 (5 bases). Germline CDR1 reads SGHAT; CDR2 reads FQNNGV. Trimming took off 0 bases at V and 9 bases at J, with 12 bases between the two ends. The CDR3 length is 13 residues. The CDR3 loop reads CASSLDSVAGQYF. In DNA, the CDR3 is TGTGCCAGCAGCTTAGACTCGGTGGCGGGGCAGTACTTC.

The V gene is TRBV7-2, the J gene TRBJ2-7; D might be TRBD1 (5 bases). The CDR3 contains 13 residues. The germline CDR1 and CDR2 sequences are SGHTA and FQGNSA. V was clipped by 3 bases and J by 2 bases, with 8 bases between them. The CDR3 reads CASSFDRAYEQYF. The CDR3 bases are TGTGCCAGCAGCTTTGACAGAGCCTACGAGCAGTACTTC.

The rearrangement uses TRBV14 and TRBJ2-5; D is possibly TRBD1 (5 bases). The J call is in doubt because the DNA end fits TRBJ2-7 better. Germline V gene data show CDR1 as SGHDN and CDR2 as FVKESK. The CDR3 extends over 14 amino acids. The CDR3 loop is CASSRQGGSYEQYF. The CDR3 DNA reads as TGTGCCAGCAGCCGCCAGGGTGGGTCGTACGAGCAGTACTTC.

The rearrangement links TRBV14 to TRBJ1-1, with 9 positions matching TRBD1. V lost 4 bases, J lost 7 bases, and 4 bases stayed unmatched. The CDR3 is made up of 13 amino acids. The V gene's germline CDR1 is SGHDN and CDR2 FVKESK. In DNA, the CDR3 is TGTGCCAGCAGCCCGAGGACAGGGGTTGAAGCTTTCTTT. This sequence encodes CASSPRTGVEAFF.

Here the CDR3 DNA reads TGTGCCAGCAGCCAAGATCCAGCGGGGGGCTCCTACGAGCAGTACTTC. It specifies CASSQDPAGGSYEQYF. The rearrangement uses TRBV4-2 and TRBJ2-7; 9 nucleotides line up with TRBD2. In germline, CDR1 is LGHNA, CDR2 YNFKEQ. V was clipped by 0 bases and J by 0 bases; unmatched bases: 3. CDR3 size: 16 residues.

CDR3 amino acids: CASSRPAGGNNEQFF. DNA for the CDR3: TGTGCCAGCAGTCGTCCAGCGGGGGGTAACAATGAGCAGTTCTTC. The V call is TRBV6-6, the J call TRBJ2-1; 9 bases line up with TRBD2. CDR3 length: 15 amino acids. V lost 5 bases and J lost 5; bases outside the gene matches: 7. Germline V CDR1 and CDR2: MNHNY, SVGAGI (reference sequence).

The chain recombines TRBV10-3 with TRBJ2-7, with a weak D call TRBD1 (7 bases). Germline CDR1 reads ENHRY; CDR2 reads SYGVKD. CDR3 size: 14 residues. V was clipped by 3 bases and J by 3 bases, with 12 bases between them. The CDR3 bases are TGTGCCATCAGTGATGGGCAGGGGGGCTACGAGCAGTACTTC. Its translation: CAISDGQGGYEQYF.

The chain has TRBV7-6 and TRBJ2-1; 8 nucleotides align to TRBD2. This CDR3 region has 17 residues. The germline V gene has CDR1 SGHVS and CDR2 FNYEAQ. Trimming took 4 bases from V and 8 from J; bases not matched to a gene: 16. The CDR3 nucleotides are TGTGCCAGCAGCTCATGGGCCGGGCAGCGGGAGTTCTATGAGCAGTTCTTC. Encoded protein: CASSSWAGQREFYEQFF. Full variable domain (missing parts from reference TRBV7-6 and TRBJ2-1): GAGVSQSPRYKVTKRGQDVALRCDPISGHVSLYWYRQALGQGPEFLTYFNYEAQQDKSGLPNDRFSAERPEGSISTLTIQRTEQRDSAMYRCASSSWAGQREFYEQFFGPGTRLTVL.

V and J are TRBV5-1 and TRBJ2-2, with 8 bases lining up with TRBD1. The CDR3 has 15 amino acids. V lost 4 bases, J lost 1 base, and 3 bases stayed unmatched. CDR1 SGHRS and CDR2 YFSETQ come from the germline V gene. CDR3 amino acids: CASSLDRGNTGELFF. The CDR3 bases are TGCGCCAGCAGCCTTGACAGGGGGAACACCGGGGAGCTGTTTTTT.

The chain carries TRBV2 and TRBJ2-7; 11 bases agree with TRBD1. V trimming: 4 bases; J trimming: 5 bases; junction bases outside the gene matches: 4. Germline values: CDR1 SNHLY, CDR2 FYNNEI. This CDR3 contains 14 residues. The CDR3: CASSGTGGADEQYF. CDR3 in DNA: TGTGCCAGCAGTGGGACAGGGGGCGCCGACGAGCAGTACTTC.

V usage is TRBV5-8 and J usage is TRBJ1-5; D unresolved. V was cut by 2 bases and J by 0 bases, with 6 bases left in between. The CDR3 loop spans 14 amino acids. CDR1 is SGHTS and CDR2 is YDEGEE in the germline V gene. CDR3 DNA sequence: TGTGCCAGCAGCTTCCTAGATAGCAATCAGCCCCAGCATTTT. Protein sequence: CASSFLDSNQPQHF.

This chain uses TRBV2 with TRBJ1-5; D is possibly TRBD1 (5 bases). There are 13 residues in the CDR3. The germline CDR1 and CDR2 sequences are SNHLY and FYNNEI. V was trimmed by 6 bases and J by 5 bases, leaving 11 bases between them. CDR3 coding DNA: TGTGCCAGCAGCGAGGACACGTATCAGCCCCAGCATTTT. This sequence encodes CASSEDTYQPQHF.

This clone was seen only once. CDR3 region: CAWSPGRNEQFF. The CDR3, as DNA: TGTGCCTGGAGTCCAGGGCGGAATGAGCAGTTCTTC. This chain joins TRBV30 and TRBJ2-1; a weak D match, TRBD1 (5 bases). This CDR3 is built from 12 residues. Trimming left V 2 bases short and J 7 bases short, with 9 bases between. Germline loops: CDR1 GTSNPN, CDR2 SVGIG (reference sequence).

This clone was seen more than once but under ten times. This chain joins TRBV18 and TRBJ2-7; TRBD1 matches at 10 bases. The germline CDR1 and CDR2 sequences are KGHSH and LQKENI. The CDR3 is 15 amino acids. The junction had 8 bases not matched to a gene; V was cut back by 3 bases and J by 6 bases. As DNA, the CDR3 is TGTGCCAGCTCACCTAGACAGGGGGCGACCGTCGAGCAGTACTTC. It specifies CASSPRQGATVEQYF.

Regarding this clone: Its ends do not fully match the called genes, so a read error is possible. The chain links TRBV7-3 to TRBJ2-1; maybe TRBD2 (6 bases). The germline gives CDR1 SGHTA, CDR2 FQGTGA. The CDR3 contains 12 residues. The CDR3 DNA reads TGTGCCAGCAGCGAACCGGGACTTATACCTGTCTTC. Translated, it gives CASSEPGLIPVF. The variable domain in full, with the rest retrieved from reference TRBV7-3 and TRBJ2-1, is GAGVSQTPSNKVTEKGKYVELRCDPISGHTALYWYRQSLGQGPEFLIYFQGTGAADDSGLPNDRFFAVRPEGSVSTLKIQRTERGDSAVYLCASSEPGLIPVFGPGTRLTVL.

The chain links TRBV7-3 to TRBJ2-3; 9 bases fit TRBD2. The CDR3 consists of 15 residues. Germline loops: CDR1 SGHTA, CDR2 FQGTGA. The ends lost 4 bases at V and 4 bases at J; junction bases unmatched: 6. CDR3 amino acids: CASSSFAGGADTQYF. CDR3 in DNA: TGTGCCAGCAGCTCCTTCGCGGGAGGGGCAGATACGCAGTATTTT.

In DNA, the CDR3 is TGCAGCGTTCGGGGGGGAGGGCCTTACACCGGGGAGCTGTTTTTT. Encoded protein: CSVRGGGPYTGELFF. The chain recombines TRBV29-1 with TRBJ2-2; TRBD2 matches 8 bases. This CDR3 has 15 residues. Germline lookup yields CDR1 SQVTM and CDR2 ANQGSEA. Trimming at V came to 5 bases and at J to 3 bases, leaving 8 bases not matched to a gene.

The CDR3 DNA follows: TGCGCCAGCAGTCGAGGGACAGGGACTAACACTGAAGCTTTCTTT. The encoded protein is CASSRGTGTNTEAFF. The chain has TRBV5-1 and TRBJ1-1, with TRBD1 matching 9 bases. Germline trimming cut 5 bases from V and 2 bases from J; bases unmatched to any gene: 7. CDR3 size: 15 residues. Germline V gives CDR1 SGHRS, CDR2 YFSETQ. The complete variable domain, with remaining parts taken from reference TRBV5-1 and TRBJ1-1, reads KAGVTQTPRYLIKTRGQQVTLSCSPISGHRSVSWYQQTPGQGLQFLFEYFSETQRNKGNFPGRFSGRQFSNSRSEMNVSTLELGDSALYLCASSRGTGTNTEAFFGQGTRLTVV.

V and J are TRBV5-1 and TRBJ2-3; 9 bases map to TRBD2. The germline V gene encodes CDR1 SGHRS and CDR2 YFSETQ. Trimming at V came to 0 bases and at J to 5 bases, leaving 4 bases not matched to a gene. The CDR3 extends over 15 amino acids. The DNA for the CDR3 is TGCGCCAGCAGCTTGGGTGCTAGCGGGGAAGATACGCAGTATTTT. It encodes CASSLGASGEDTQYF.

This clone is a singleton in its sample. V gene TRBV30 combines with J gene TRBJ2-7; D may be TRBD2 (5 bases). The CDR3 consists of 13 residues. V was shortened by 2 bases and J by 2 bases, with 10 bases between the two germline ends. Germline lookup yields CDR1 GTSNPN and CDR2 SVGIG (reference sequence). The CDR3 DNA sequence: TGTGCCTGGAGTAGAGCGGTCGCCTACGAGCAGTACTTC. The encoded protein is CAWSRAVAYEQYF.

The rearrangement joins TRBV6-1 to TRBJ2-3, with D tentatively TRBD2 (6 bases). Per germline, CDR1 MNHNS and CDR2 SASEGT. The CDR3 is 15 amino acids. The V gene lost 6 bases and the J gene lost 0 bases, with 13 bases spanning the gap. The CDR3 protein is CASSVLASSTDTQYF. CDR3 DNA: TGTGCCAGCAGCGTCCTAGCGTCAAGCACAGATACGCAGTATTTT.

This clone was found once. This chain connects TRBV9 to TRBJ1-1; no reliable D call. This CDR3 region has 18 residues. Deletions cut 2 bases from V and 5 bases from J, with 25 bases between. CDR1 and CDR2 from the germline V gene are SGDLS and YYNGEE. The CDR3 loop reads CASSVRPHFDTASTEAFF. The CDR3 bases are TGTGCCAGCAGCGTCCGTCCGCATTTTGACACGGCTTCGACTGAAGCTTTCTTT.

The chain couples TRBV4-1 to TRBJ2-1; D may be TRBD1 (5 bases). Germline CDR1 MGHRA, CDR2 YSYEKL. V was shortened by 4 bases and J by 3 bases, with 19 bases between the two germline ends. This CDR3 comprises 17 residues. The CDR3 here is CASSLTQGQGIYNEQFF. DNA of the CDR3: TGCGCCAGCAGCCTAACGCAGGGCCAGGGCATCTACAATGAGCAGTTCTTC.

This chain connects TRBV7-2 to TRBJ2-7, with D perhaps matching TRBD2 (5 bases). The CDR3 contains 14 residues. Germline loops: CDR1 SGHTA, CDR2 FQGNSA. V was shortened by 3 bases and J by 3 bases, with 12 bases between the two germline ends. The CDR3 loop reads CASSLAQGLYEQYF. The DNA of the CDR3 is TGTGCCAGCAGCTTGGCCCAAGGACTCTACGAGCAGTACTTC.

V usage is TRBV4-2 and J usage is TRBJ2-7; TRBD2 might be the D (6 bases). Trimming pared 1 base from V and 5 bases from J, leaving 18 bases between. The CDR3 loop spans 16 amino acids. Per the germline V gene, CDR1 is LGHNA and CDR2 is YNFKEQ. DNA for the CDR3: TGTGCCAGCAGCCAAGTCACCCGGGAGTCCTCGGACGAGCAGTACTTC. Translated, it gives CASSQVTRESSDEQYF.

The chain employs TRBV7-2 and TRBJ2-7; 9 bases align to TRBD2. The CDR3 is 18 residues long. Per the germline V gene, CDR1 is SGHTA and CDR2 is FQGNSA. V gave up 1 base and J gave up 0 bases; unmatched junction bases: 10. DNA for the CDR3: TGTGCCAGCAGCTTAGAGCCTAGCGGGATTTGGGGCTCCTACGAGCAGTACTTC. Its translation: CASSLEPSGIWGSYEQYF.